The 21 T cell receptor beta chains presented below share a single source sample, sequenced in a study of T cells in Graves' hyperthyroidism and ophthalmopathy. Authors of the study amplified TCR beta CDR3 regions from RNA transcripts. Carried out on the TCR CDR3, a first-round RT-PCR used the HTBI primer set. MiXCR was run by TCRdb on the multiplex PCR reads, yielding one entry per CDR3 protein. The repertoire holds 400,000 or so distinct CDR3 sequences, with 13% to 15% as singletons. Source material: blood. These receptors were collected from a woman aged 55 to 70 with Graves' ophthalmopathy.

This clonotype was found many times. The CDR3 loop is CASSRLAGAYEQFF. CDR3 DNA sequence: TGTGCCAGCAGTCGTCTAGCGGGAGCTTATGAGCAGTTCTTC. This rearrangement joins TRBV27 to TRBJ2-1; 10 bases match TRBD2. The CDR3 covers 14 residues. CDR1 MNHEY and CDR2 SMNVEV come from the germline V gene (reference sequence). V gave up 5 bases and J gave up 8 bases; unmatched junction bases: 6.

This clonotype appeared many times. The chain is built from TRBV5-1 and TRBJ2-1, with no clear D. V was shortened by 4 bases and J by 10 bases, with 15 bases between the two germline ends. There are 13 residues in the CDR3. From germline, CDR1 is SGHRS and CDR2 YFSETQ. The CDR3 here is CASSRMGLGEQFF. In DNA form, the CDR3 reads TGCGCCAGCAGCCGCATGGGTCTAGGGGAGCAGTTCTTC.

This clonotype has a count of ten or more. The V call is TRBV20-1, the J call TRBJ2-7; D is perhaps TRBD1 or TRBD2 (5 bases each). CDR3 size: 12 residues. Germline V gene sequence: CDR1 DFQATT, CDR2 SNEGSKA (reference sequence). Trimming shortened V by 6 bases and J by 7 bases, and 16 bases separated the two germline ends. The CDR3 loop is CSANGATGEQYF. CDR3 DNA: TGCAGTGCCAACGGGGCTACGGGGGAGCAGTACTTC.

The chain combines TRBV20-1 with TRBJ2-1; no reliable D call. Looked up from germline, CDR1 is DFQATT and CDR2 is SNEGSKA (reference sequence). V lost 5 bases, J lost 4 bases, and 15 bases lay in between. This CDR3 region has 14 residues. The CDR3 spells CSAQRYGQYNEQFF. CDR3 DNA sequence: TGCAGTGCTCAGAGATATGGGCAATACAATGAGCAGTTCTTC.

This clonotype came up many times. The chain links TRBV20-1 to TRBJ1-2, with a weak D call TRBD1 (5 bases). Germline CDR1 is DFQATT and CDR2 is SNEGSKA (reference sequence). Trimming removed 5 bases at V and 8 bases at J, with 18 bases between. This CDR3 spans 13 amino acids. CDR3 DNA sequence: TGCAGTGCTCCCCCCCCAGGGAGAGAGGGCTACACCTTC. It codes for CSAPPPGREGYTF.

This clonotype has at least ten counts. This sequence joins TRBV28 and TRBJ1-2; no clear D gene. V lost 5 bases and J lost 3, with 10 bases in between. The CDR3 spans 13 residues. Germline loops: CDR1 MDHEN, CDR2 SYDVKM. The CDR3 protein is CASSLPTDYGYTF. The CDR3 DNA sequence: TGTGCCAGCAGTCTCCCGACGGACTATGGCTACACCTTC.

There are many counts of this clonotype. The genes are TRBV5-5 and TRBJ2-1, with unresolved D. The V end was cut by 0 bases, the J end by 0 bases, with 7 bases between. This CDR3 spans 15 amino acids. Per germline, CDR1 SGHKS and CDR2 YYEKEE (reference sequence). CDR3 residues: CASSLEISSYNEQFF. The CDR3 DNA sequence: TGTGCCAGCAGCTTGGAGATAAGCTCCTACAATGAGCAGTTCTTC.

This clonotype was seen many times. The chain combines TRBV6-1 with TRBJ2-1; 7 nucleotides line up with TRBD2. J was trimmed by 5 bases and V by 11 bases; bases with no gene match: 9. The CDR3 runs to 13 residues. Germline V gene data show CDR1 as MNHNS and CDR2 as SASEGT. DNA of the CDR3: TGTGCCGTATCCAGGGACTACAACAATGAGCAGTTCTTC. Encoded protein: CAVSRDYNNEQFF.

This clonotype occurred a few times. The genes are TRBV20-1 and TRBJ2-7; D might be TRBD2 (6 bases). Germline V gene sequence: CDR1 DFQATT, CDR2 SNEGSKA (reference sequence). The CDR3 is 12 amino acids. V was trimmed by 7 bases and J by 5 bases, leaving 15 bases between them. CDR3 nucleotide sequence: TGCAGTGTCCCCACGGGGGAGAACGAGCAGTACTTC. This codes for CSVPTGENEQYF.

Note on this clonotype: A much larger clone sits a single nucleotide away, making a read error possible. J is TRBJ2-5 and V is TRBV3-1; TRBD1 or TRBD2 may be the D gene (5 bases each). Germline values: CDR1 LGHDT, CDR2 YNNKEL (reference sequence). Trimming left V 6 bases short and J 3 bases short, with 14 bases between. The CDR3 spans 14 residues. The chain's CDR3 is CASSRAEGEETQYF. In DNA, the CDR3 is TGTGCCAGCAGTCGAGCGGAAGGGGAAGAGACCCAGTACTTC.

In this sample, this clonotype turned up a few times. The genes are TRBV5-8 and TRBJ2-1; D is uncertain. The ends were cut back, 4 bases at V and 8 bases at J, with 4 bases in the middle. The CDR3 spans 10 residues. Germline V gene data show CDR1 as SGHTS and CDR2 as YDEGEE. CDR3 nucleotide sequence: TGTGCCAGCAGCCGGTATGAGCAGTTCTTC. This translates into CASSRYEQFF. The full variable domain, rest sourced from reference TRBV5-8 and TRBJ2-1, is EAGVTQSPTHLIKTRGQQATLRCSPISGHTSVYWYQQALGLGLQFLLWYDEGEERNRGNFPPRFSGRQFPNYSSELNVNALELEDSALYLCASSRYEQFFGPGTRLTVL.

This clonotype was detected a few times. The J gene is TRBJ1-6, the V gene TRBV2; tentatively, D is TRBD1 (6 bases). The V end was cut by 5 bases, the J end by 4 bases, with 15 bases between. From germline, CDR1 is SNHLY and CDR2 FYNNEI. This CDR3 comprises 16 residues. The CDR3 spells CASSYRALPYNSPLHF. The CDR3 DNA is TGTGCCAGCAGTTACAGGGCTCTGCCTTATAATTCACCCCTCCACTTT.

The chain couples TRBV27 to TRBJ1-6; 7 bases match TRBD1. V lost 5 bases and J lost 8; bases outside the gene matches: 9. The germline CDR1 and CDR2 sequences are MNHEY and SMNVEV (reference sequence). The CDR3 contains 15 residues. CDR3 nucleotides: TGTGCCAGCAGTACCCGGGACAGCAATTATTCACCCCTCCACTTT. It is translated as CASSTRDSNYSPLHF.

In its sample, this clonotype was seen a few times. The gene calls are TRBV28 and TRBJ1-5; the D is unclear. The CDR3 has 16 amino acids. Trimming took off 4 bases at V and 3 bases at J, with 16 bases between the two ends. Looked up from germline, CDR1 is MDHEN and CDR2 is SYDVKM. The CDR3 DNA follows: TGTGCCAGCAGTTCCCCACACGGAGGGTACAATCAGCCCCAGCATTTT. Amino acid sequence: CASSSPHGGYNQPQHF.

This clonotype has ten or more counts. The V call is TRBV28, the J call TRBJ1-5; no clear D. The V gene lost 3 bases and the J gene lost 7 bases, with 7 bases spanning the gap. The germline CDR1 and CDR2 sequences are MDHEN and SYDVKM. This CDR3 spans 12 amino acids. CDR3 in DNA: TGTGCCAGCAGTTTCCCAGGCCAGCCCCAGCATTTT. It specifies CASSFPGQPQHF.

The CDR3 loop reads CSASDLAGVYEQYF. In nucleotides, the CDR3 is TGCAGTGCTAGTGATCTAGCGGGAGTTTACGAGCAGTACTTC. The chain is built from TRBV20-1 and TRBJ2-7; 10 positions match TRBD2. V shed 3 bases and J 4 bases; nucleotides not matched to a gene: 6. Germline values: CDR1 DFQATT, CDR2 SNEGSKA (reference sequence). This CDR3 is 14 amino acids long.

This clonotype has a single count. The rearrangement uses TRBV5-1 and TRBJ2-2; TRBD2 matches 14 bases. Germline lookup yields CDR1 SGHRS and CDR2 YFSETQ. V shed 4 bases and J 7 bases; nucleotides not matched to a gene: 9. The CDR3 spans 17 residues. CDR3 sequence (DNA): TGCGCCAGCAGCATCGCCGGGACTAGCGGGAGAGGCGGGGAGCTGTTTTTT. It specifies CASSIAGTSGRGGELFF.

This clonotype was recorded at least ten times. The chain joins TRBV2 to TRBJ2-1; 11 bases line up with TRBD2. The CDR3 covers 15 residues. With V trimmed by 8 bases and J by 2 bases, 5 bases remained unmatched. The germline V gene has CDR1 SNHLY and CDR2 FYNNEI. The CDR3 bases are TGTGCCAGCCGTAGCGGGAGGGCGGCCTACAATGAGCAGTTCTTC. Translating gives CASRSGRAAYNEQFF.

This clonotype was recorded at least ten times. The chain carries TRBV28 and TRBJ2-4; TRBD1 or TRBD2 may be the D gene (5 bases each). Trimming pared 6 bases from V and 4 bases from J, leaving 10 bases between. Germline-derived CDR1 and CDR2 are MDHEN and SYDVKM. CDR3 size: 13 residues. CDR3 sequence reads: CASSPGPKNIQYF. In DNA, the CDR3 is TGTGCCAGCAGCCCGGGACCAAAAAACATTCAGTACTTC.

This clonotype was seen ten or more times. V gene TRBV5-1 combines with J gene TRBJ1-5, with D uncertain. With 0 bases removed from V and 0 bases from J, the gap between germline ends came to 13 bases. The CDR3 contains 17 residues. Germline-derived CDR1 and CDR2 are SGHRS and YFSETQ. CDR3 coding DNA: TGCGCCAGCAGCTTGGCCCCCGGGCCGTCTAGCAATCAGCCCCAGCATTTT. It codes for CASSLAPGPSSNQPQHF.

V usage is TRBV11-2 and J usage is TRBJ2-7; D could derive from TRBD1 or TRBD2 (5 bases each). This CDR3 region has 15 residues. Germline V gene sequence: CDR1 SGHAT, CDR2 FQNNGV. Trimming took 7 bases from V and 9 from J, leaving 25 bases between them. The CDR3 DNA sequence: TGTGCCAGCACCGGTTCAACAGGAGGATCAATAGGGCAGTACTTC. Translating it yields CASTGSTGGSIGQYF. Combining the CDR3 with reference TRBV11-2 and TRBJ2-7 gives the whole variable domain EAGVAQSPRYKIIEKRQSVAFWCNPISGHATLYWYQQILGQGPKLLIQFQNNGVVDDSQLPKDRFSAERLKGVDSTLKIQPAKLEDSAVYLCASTGSTGGSIGQYFGPGTRLTVT.